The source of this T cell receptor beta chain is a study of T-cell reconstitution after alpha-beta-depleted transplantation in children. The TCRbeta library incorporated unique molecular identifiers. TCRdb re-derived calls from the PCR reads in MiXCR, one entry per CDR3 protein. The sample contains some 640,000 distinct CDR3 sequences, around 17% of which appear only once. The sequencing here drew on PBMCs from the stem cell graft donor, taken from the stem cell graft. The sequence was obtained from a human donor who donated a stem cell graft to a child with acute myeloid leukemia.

CDR3 sequence (DNA): TGTGCCAGCAGCGTGCAGGGGGTCGCTAGCACAGATACGCAGTATTTT. Residues: CASSVQGVASTDTQYF. The chain couples TRBV9 to TRBJ2-3; 7 bases agree with TRBD1. The junction had 6 bases not matched to a gene; V was cut back by 2 bases and J by 0 bases. The V gene's germline CDR1 is SGDLS and CDR2 YYNGEE. This CDR3 comprises 16 residues.